Listed below are T cell receptor beta chains from one sample, sequenced in a study of T cell changes during pregnancy in multiple sclerosis. The repertoire was sequenced with immunoSEQ multiplex PCR; TCRdb's copy has only in-frame clones and lacks some. The sample gives about 67,000 clones, roughly nine tenths of which show up once; about 1.5% is in the top ten. Sequencing used peripheral blood, obtained in the second trimester of pregnancy. The receptors derive from a female donor with multiple sclerosis, enrolled in a pregnancy study. Each CDR3 is given with its conserved first and last residue. A D gene is named only where the DNA matches it firmly.

d_gene	j_gene	v_gene	CDR3aa
.	TRBJ1-1	TRBV19	CATKTVAGQNTEAFF
.	TRBJ2-1	TRBV28	CASSPVANEQFF
TRBD1	TRBJ1-4	TRBV7-9	CASSLRQGSNEKLFF
.	TRBJ2-5	TRBV7-9	CASTWEGTLEETQYF
.	TRBJ2-1	TRBV7-2	CASSLVAGEQFF
.	TRBJ1-2	TRBV2	CASMEGTGYGYTF
.	TRBJ2-2	TRBV6-1	CASKAWSSGTGELFF
TRBD1	TRBJ1-1	TRBV2	CASSVGTGGRVEAFF
TRBD2	TRBJ2-3	TRBV6-1	CAGSTSGYTDTQYF
.	TRBJ1-2	TRBV27	CASSLGEGYGYTF
TRBD2	TRBJ2-5	TRBV18	CASSRRTSGLLEETQYF
TRBD1	TRBJ1-3	TRBV7-9	CASTRGQGDSGNTIYF
TRBD1	TRBJ2-7	TRBV19	CASSPPGTGSYEQYF
TRBD1	TRBJ1-1	TRBV6-6	CASTETGGTEAFF
.	TRBJ1-2	TRBV29-1	CSVEDVAWGGYTF
TRBD1	TRBJ1-5	TRBV4-2	CASSQEVQGIQPQHF
TRBD1	TRBJ2-1	TRBV7-6	CASSSTGGSSYNEQFF
.	TRBJ1-5	TRBV10-2	CASSEWGQPQHF
.	TRBJ1-1	TRBV11-1	CASSLAGKNTEAFF
.	TRBJ1-1	TRBV28	CASSLVSRWAFF
.	TRBJ2-7	TRBV27	CASSLYHGYEQYF
TRBD1	TRBJ1-1	TRBV10-3	CAISSRGANTEAFF
.	TRBJ1-2	TRBV7-9	CASSLGTGLDEGYGYTF
.	TRBJ1-1	TRBV29-1	CSVEVHGAGTEAFF
TRBD1	TRBJ1-5	TRBV30	CAWSRPGQGRQPQHF
.	TRBJ1-2	TRBV6-5	CASSYAANYGYTF
TRBD2	TRBJ2-1	TRBV4-3	CASSRSSGGLYNEQFF